Reported below is one TCR beta chain. Germline CDR1 SNHLY, CDR2 FYNNEI. CDR3 length equals 11 residues. Trimming took 2 bases from V and 8 from J, leaving 6 bases between them. In the source study's methods: Reference gene primer amplification in the assay estimated nucleated cell counts. This table comes from immunoSEQ multiplex PCR, and its TCRdb copy is limited to in-frame clones, with some not included. The D gene and trimming were derived from the DNA, and the V and J assignments and clone size from that table. The data contain 200,000 to 300,000 clones, around 87% of them singletons. Seattle patients were enrolled while actively infected and followed longitudinally. This record comes from a study of blood T cell repertoires in COVID-19. The overall study: T cells, B-cell-depleted T cells, or PBMCs provided the cDNA or gDNA that served as material.

Sequenced sample: peripheral blood. The chain joins TRBV2 to TRBJ1-2, with TRBD1 as a possible D gene (5 bases). The sequence came from a woman aged 55-69 years with COVID-19, enrolled during active disease. CDR3 protein: CASSETGGYTF. The CDR3 DNA reads TGTGCCAGCAGTGAAACAGGAGGCTACACCTTC.